The T cell receptor beta chain under discussion was sequenced for a study of T cell responses to AZD1222 COVID-19 vaccine. Study as a whole: Doses given second, at about 4 or about 12 weeks, were pooled.

Germline-derived CDR1 and CDR2 are SGDLS and YYNGEE. Trimming pared 0 bases from V and 0 bases from J, leaving 9 bases between. The CDR3 runs to 16 residues. Clones were sequenced by immunoSEQ multiplex PCR, and TCRdb holds only the in-frame ones, with some missing. The sample shows 120,000 to 150,000 clones, 80% to 95% of them seen only once. About this clone itself: Its antigen is currently unknown.

Study observations and caveats: Seropositive at baseline were only six AZD1222 recipients. Donors were largely white British and mainly female; clonal diversity was possibly underestimated. Unmutated variant regions are reportedly the target of nearly half of TCRs that are spike-specific.

This specimen consisted of peripheral blood, obtained on day 0 of AZD1222 vaccination. This chain connects TRBV9 to TRBJ1-4; D gene ambiguous. This TCR was recovered from an adult in good health. This chain's CDR3 is CASSVGNSATNEKLFF. The CDR3 DNA sequence: TGTGCCAGCAGCGTAGGAAACAGTGCAACTAATGAAAAACTGTTTTTT.